Many counts were recorded for the clone carrying this TCR beta chain. What it recognizes is unknown. Because this beta chain is a stray read in a library intended to capture alpha chains, its abundance should not be given much weight. TCRdb re-analysed the 5' RACE reads in MiXCR, keeping a single row per CDR3 protein. Altogether roughly 10,000 distinct CDR3 sequences are present, 3% to 4% being singletons, with the ten largest covering about half. Time point in this sample: sample taken at primary tumor resection. Unsorted whole RNA from tumor, nontumor lung or frozen PBMC underwent sequencing. The cohort: approximately 66 early-stage, untreated non-small cell lung cancer patients. The data were obtained in a study of spatial heterogeneity in lung cancer. Study-level information: Detected beta-chain sequences consistently exceeded alpha-chain sequences. Unique TCR and UMI combinations averaged more than ten appearances each in raw reads. General observations from the study: Compared with follow-up, resection was when ubiquitous expanded tumor TCRs appeared in blood more.

The CDR3 covers 14 residues. Germline V gene data show CDR1 as LGHDT and CDR2 as YNNKEL (reference sequence). The germline V and J ends were trimmed by 1 base and 5 bases, with 12 bases remaining between them. The chain carries TRBV3-1 and TRBJ2-7, with D maybe TRBD2 (5 bases). The sample in question was PBMCs, obtained at surgery. This sequence originates from a female donor with early-stage non-small cell lung cancer. CDR3 amino acids: CASSQGLAGNEQYF. The CDR3 DNA follows: TGTGCCAGCAGCCAAGGGCTAGCAGGTAACGAGCAGTACTTC.